This T cell receptor (beta chain) was sequenced in a study of blood T cell repertoires in COVID-19. On the study more broadly: Samples taken during acute and convalescent COVID-19 were collected in the United States, Italy and Spain. Nucleic acid was either cDNA or gDNA, and it came from T cells, B-cell-depleted T cells, or PBMCs.

In the authors' workflow: Estimation of nucleated cell counts was performed using reference gene primer amplification. The repertoire was sequenced with immunoSEQ multiplex PCR; TCRdb's copy has only in-frame clones and lacks some. V and J calls and clone size are those listed in that table; D and trimming were worked out from the DNA. The sample lists approximately 210,000 clones, about four fifths seen once, with 2% to 3% in the top ten. Trimming took 4 bases from V and 5 from J; bases not matched to a gene: 9. CDR1 and CDR2 from the germline V gene are GTSNPN and SVGIG (reference sequence). There are 15 residues in the CDR3. This clone has just a few counts.

The chain recombines TRBV30 with TRBJ2-5; 11 bases map to TRBD2. The sequencing sample was made of peripheral blood. This sequence was found in a middle-aged woman with active or convalescent COVID-19. The DNA of the CDR3 is TGTGCCTGGAAGTTAGCGGGGGGGCTTTACGAGACCCAGTACTTC. It yields the protein CAWKLAGGLYETQYF.